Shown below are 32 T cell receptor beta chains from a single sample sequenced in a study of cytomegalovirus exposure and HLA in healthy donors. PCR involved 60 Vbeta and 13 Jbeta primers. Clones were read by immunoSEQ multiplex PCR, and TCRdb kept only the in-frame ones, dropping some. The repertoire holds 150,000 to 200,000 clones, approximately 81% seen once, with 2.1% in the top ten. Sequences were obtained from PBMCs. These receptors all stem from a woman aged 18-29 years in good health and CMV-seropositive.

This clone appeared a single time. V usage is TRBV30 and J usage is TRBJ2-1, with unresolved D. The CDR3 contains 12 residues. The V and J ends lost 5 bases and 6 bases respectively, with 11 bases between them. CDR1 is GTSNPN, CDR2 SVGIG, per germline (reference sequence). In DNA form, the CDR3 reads TGTGCCTGGCTAAATCGCGGCAATGAGCAGTTCTTC. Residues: CAWLNRGNEQFF.

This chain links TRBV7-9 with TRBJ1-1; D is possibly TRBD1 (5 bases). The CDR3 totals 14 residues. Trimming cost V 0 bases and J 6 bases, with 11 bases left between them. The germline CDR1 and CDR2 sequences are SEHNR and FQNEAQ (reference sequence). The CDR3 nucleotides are TGTGCCAGCAGCTTAGCTAAGCAGGGCGCTGAAGCTTTCTTT. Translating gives CASSLAKQGAEAFF. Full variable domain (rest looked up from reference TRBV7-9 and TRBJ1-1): DTGVSQNPRHKITKRGQNVTFRCDPISEHNRLYWYRQTLGQGPEFLTYFQNEAQLEKSRLLSDRFSAERPKGSFSTLEIQRTEQGDSAMYLCASSLAKQGAEAFFGQGTRLTVV.

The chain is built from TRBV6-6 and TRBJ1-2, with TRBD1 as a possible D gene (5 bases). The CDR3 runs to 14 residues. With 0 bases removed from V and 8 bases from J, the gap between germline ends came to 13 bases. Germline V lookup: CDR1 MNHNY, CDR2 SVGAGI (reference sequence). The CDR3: CASSYSKRGGGYTF. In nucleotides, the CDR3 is TGTGCCAGCAGTTACTCGAAAAGGGGCGGCGGCTACACCTTC.

The CDR3: CASSLFSGNGEQYF. As DNA, the CDR3 is TGCGCCAGCAGCTTGTTTTCAGGGAATGGGGAGCAGTACTTC. The chain has TRBV5-1 and TRBJ2-7; tentatively, D is TRBD1 (5 bases). The CDR3 consists of 14 residues. The germline V and J ends were trimmed by 1 base and 7 bases, with 15 bases remaining between them. The germline V gene has CDR1 SGHRS and CDR2 YFSETQ.

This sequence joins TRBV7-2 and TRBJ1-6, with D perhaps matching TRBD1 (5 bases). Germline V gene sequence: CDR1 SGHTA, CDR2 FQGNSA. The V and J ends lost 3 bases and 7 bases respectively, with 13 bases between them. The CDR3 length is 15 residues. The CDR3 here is CASSLGRGRNSPLHF. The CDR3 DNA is TGTGCCAGCAGCTTGGGGCGGGGTAGGAATTCACCCCTCCACTTT.

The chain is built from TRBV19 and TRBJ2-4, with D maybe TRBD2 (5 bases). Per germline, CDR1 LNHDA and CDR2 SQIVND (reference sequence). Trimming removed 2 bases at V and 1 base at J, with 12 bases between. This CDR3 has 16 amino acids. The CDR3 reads CASSILSGIAKNIQYF. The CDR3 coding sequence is TGTGCCAGTAGTATACTATCGGGGATCGCCAAAAACATTCAGTACTTC.

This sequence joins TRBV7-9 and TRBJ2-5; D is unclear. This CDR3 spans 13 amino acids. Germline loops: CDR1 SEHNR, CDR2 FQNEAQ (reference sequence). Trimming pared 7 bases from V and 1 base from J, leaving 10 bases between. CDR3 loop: CASTPYPQETQYF. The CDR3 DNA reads TGTGCCAGCACCCCCTATCCCCAAGAGACCCAGTACTTC.

The CDR3 coding sequence is TGTGCCTGCCTCGGGGTCACAGATACGCAGTATTTT. Translating gives CACLGVTDTQYF. The chain joins TRBV30 to TRBJ2-3; maybe TRBD2 (5 bases). Germline CDR1 is GTSNPN and CDR2 is SVGIG (reference sequence). V dropped 6 bases and J dropped 2 bases, with 9 bases sitting between them. The CDR3 sequence is 12 residues long.

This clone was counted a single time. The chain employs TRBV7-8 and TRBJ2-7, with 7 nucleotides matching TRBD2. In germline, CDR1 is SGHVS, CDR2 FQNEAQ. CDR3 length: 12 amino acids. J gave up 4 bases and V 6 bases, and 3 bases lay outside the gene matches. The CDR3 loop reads CASSSAGYEQYV. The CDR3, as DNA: TGTGCCAGCAGTTCAGCGGGGTACGAGCAGTACGTC.

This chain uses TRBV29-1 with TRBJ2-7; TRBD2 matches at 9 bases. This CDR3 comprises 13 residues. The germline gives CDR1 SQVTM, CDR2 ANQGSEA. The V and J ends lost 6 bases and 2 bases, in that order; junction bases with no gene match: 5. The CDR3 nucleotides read TGCAGCGTGAGCGGGGGGCGCACCTACGAGCAGTACTTC. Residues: CSVSGGRTYEQYF.

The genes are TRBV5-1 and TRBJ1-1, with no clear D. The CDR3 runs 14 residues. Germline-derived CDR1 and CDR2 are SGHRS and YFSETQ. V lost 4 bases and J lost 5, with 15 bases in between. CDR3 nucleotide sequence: TGCGCCAGCAGCCGTGACTGGGGAGAGACTGAAGCTTTCTTT. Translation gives CASSRDWGETEAFF.

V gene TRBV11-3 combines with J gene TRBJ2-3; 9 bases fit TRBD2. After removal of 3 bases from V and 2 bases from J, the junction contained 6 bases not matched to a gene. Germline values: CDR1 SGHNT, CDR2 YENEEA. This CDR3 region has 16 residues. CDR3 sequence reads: CASSLGGGETTDTQYF. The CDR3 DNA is TGTGCCAGCAGCTTGGGCGGGGGGGAAACCACAGATACGCAGTATTTT.

CDR3 residues: CASSETGELFF. The CDR3 coding sequence is TGTGCCAGCAGTGAGACCGGGGAGCTGTTTTTT. The genes are TRBV28 and TRBJ2-2; D call uncertain. CDR3 length equals 11 residues. Trimming removed 5 bases from V and 5 bases from J, with 3 bases in between. CDR1 and CDR2 (germline): MDHEN, SYDVKM. Filled out from reference TRBV28 and TRBJ2-2, the complete variable domain reads DVKVTQSSRYLVKRTGEKVFLECVQDMDHENMFWYRQDPGLGLRLIYFSYDVKMKEKGDIPEGYSVSREKKERFSLILESASTNQTSMYLCASSETGELFFGEGSRLTVL.

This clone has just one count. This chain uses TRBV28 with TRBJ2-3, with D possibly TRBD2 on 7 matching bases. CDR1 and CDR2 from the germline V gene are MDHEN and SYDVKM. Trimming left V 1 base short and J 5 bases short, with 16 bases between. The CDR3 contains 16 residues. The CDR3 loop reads CASSLYPGGWEDTQYF. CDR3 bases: TGTGCCAGCAGTTTATACCCGGGGGGCTGGGAAGATACGCAGTATTTT.

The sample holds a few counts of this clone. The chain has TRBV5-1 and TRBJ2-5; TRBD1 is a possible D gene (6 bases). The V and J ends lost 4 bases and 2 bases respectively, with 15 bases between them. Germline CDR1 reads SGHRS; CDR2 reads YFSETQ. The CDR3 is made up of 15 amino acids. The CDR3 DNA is TGCGCCAGCAGCCCCACAGGGCAGGCGCAAGAGACCCAGTACTTC. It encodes CASSPTGQAQETQYF.

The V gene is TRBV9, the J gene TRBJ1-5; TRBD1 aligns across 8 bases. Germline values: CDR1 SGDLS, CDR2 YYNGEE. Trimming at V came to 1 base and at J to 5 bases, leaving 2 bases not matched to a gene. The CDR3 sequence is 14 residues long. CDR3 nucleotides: TGTGCCAGCAGCGTACAGGGGGCAGATCAGCCCCAGCATTTT. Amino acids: CASSVQGADQPQHF.

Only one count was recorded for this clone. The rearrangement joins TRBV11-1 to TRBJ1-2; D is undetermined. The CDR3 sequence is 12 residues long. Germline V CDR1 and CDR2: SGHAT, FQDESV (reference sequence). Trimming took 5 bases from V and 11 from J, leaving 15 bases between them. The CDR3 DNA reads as TGTGCCAGCAGCGAGGACGGCGCGGGGTACACCTTC. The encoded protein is CASSEDGAGYTF.

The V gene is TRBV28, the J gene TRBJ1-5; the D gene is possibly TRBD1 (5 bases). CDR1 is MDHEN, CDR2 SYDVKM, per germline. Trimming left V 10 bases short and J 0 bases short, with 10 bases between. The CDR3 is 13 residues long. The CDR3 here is CATRTPSNQPQHF. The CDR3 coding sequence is TGTGCCACCCGGACACCTAGCAATCAGCCCCAGCATTTT.

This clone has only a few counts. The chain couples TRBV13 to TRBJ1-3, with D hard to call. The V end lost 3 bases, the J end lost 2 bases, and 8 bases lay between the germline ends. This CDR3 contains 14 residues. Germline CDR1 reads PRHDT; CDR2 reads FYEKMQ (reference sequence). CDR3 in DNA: TGTGCCAGCAGCTTCTCGGTGGCTGGAAACACCATATATTTT. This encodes CASSFSVAGNTIYF. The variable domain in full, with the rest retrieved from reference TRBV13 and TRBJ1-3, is AAGVIQSPRHLIKEKRETATLKCYPIPRHDTVYWYQQGPGQDPQFLISFYEKMQSDKGSIPDRFSAQQFSDYHSELNMSSLELGDSALYFCASSFSVAGNTIYFGEGSWLTVV.

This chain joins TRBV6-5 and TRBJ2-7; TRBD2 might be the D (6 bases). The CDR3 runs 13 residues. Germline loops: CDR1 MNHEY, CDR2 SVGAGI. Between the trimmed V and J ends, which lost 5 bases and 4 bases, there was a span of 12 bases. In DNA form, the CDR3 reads TGTGCCAGCAGTCCGGGACTGGAATACGAGCAGTACGTC. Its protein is CASSPGLEYEQYV.

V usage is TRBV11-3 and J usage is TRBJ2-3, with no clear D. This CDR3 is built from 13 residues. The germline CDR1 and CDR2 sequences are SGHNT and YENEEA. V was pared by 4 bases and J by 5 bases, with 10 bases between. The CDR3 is CASSSLIGDTQYF. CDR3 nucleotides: TGTGCCAGCAGCTCCCTAATCGGAGATACGCAGTATTTT. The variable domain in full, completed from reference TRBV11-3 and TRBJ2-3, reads EAGVVQSPRYKIIEKKQPVAFWCNPISGHNTLYWYLQNLGQGPELLIRYENEEAVDDSQLPKDRFSAERLKGVDSTLKIQPAELGDSAVYLCASSSLIGDTQYFGPGTRLTVL.

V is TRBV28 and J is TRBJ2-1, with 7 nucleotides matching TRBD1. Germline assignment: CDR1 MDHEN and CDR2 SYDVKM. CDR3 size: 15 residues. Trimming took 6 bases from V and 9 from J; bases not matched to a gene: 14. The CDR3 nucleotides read TGTGCCAGCAGGCAACGACAGGGCCAAGCTAGTGAGCAGTTCTTC. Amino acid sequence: CASRQRQGQASEQFF.

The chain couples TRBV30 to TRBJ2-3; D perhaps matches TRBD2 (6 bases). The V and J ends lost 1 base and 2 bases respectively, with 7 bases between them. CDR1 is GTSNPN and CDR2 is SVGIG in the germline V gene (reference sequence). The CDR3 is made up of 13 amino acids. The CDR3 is CAWSASATDTQYF. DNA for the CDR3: TGTGCCTGGAGTGCTAGCGCCACAGATACGCAGTATTTT.

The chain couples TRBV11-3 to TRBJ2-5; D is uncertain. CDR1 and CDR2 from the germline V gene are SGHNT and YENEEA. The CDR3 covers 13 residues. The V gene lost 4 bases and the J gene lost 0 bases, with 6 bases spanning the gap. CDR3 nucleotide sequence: TGTGCCAGCAGCTACAGTCACCAAGAGACCCAGTACTTC. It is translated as CASSYSHQETQYF.

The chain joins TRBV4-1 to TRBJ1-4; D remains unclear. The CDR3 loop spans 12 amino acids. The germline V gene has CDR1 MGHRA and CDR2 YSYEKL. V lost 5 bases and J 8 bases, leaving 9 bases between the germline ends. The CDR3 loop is CASSTLREKLFF. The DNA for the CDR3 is TGCGCCAGCAGCACATTGAGGGAAAAACTGTTTTTT.

CDR3 nucleotides: TGTGCCAGCAGCAGACAGGGGGCCCAAAACATTCAGTACTTC. Translating it yields CASSRQGAQNIQYF. The rearrangement joins TRBV9 to TRBJ2-4; 10 bases map to TRBD1. CDR3 size: 14 residues. V lost 4 bases and J lost 5; bases outside the gene matches: 3. CDR1 SGDLS and CDR2 YYNGEE come from the germline V gene.

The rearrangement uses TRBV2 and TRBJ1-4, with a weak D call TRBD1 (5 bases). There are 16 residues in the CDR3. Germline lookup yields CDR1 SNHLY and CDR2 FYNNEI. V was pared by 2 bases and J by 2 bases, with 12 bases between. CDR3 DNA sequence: TGTGCCAGCAGTGAACAGGGATCGTGGACTAATGAAAAACTGTTTTTT. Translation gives CASSEQGSWTNEKLFF.

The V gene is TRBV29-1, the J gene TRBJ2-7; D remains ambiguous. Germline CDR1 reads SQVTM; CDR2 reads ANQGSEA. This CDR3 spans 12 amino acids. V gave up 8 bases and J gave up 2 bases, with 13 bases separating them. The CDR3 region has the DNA TGCAGCTACTCAGGAAGAGCCTACGAGCAGTACTTC. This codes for CSYSGRAYEQYF.

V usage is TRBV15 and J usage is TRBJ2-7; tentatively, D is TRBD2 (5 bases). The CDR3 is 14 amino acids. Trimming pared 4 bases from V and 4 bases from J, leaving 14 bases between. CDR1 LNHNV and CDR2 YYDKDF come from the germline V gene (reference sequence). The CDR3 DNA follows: TGTGCCACCAGCAACACACGGGGTGGGTACGAGCAGTACTTC. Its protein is CATSNTRGGYEQYF.

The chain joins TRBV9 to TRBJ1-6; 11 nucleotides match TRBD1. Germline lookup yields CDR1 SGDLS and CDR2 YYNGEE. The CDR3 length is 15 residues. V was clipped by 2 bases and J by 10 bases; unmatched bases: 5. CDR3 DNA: TGTGCCAGCAGCGTTTCCGGGACAGGGGGGTCACCCCTCCACTTT. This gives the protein CASSVSGTGGSPLHF.

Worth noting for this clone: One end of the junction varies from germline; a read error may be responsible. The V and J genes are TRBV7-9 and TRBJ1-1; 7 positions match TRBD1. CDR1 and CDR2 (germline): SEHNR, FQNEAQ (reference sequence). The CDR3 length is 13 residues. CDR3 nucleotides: TGTTCCAGCAGCCCTACAGGGGACACTGAAGCTTTCTTT. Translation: CSSSPTGDTEAFF.

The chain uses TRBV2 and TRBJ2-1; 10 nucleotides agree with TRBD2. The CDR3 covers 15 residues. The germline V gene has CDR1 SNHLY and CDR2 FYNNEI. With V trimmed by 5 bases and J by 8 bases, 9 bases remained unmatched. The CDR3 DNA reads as TGTGCCAGCAGTAGGTTAGCGGGGGGATCTCATGAGCAGTTCTTC. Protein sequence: CASSRLAGGSHEQFF.